Shown below are 26 T cell receptor beta chains from a single sample sequenced in a study of T cell repertoires in cytomegalovirus infection. One entry per CDR3 protein, called by TCRdb with MiXCR from the reads. The sample includes over 55,000 distinct CDR3 sequences, over 20% of them seen just once. Their target antigens are unknown. Specimen: CD8+ T cells from cultured PBMCs, collected from culture after CMV antigen stimulation. The receptors come from a human donor in good health (CMV status not recorded). Some clones in this sample may be carry-over from other donors' samples.

This clonotype was picked up a small number of times. The chain links TRBV7-2 to TRBJ2-5; a possible D gene is TRBD2 (6 bases). Germline-derived CDR1 and CDR2 are SGHTA and FQGNSA. The CDR3 spans 16 residues. Trimming left V 3 bases short and J 5 bases short, with 19 bases between. CDR3 region: CASSFMAVGGFETQYF. CDR3 DNA: TGTGCCAGCAGCTTCATGGCGGTTGGGGGGTTTGAGACCCAGTACTTC. Filled out from reference TRBV7-2 and TRBJ2-5, the complete variable domain reads GAGVSQSPSNKVTEKGKDVELRCDPISGHTALYWYRQSLGQGLEFLIYFQGNSAPDKSGLPSDRFSAERTGGSVSTLTIQRTQQEDSAVYLCASSFMAVGGFETQYFGPGTRLLVL.

The rearrangement links TRBV7-9 to TRBJ1-1; D might be TRBD1 (5 bases). V lost 5 bases and J lost 1, with 14 bases in between. The CDR3 covers 15 residues. CDR1 and CDR2 from the germline V gene are SEHNR and FQNEAQ (reference sequence). The CDR3 DNA follows: TGTGCCAGCAGCGAGAGCCAGGGTGAGAACACTGAAGCTTTCTTT. It encodes CASSESQGENTEAFF.

This clonotype turned up a few times. The chain is built from TRBV7-9 and TRBJ2-7; D gene ambiguous. Germline V gene lookup returns CDR1 SEHNR and CDR2 FQNEAQ (reference sequence). V lost 3 bases and J 5 bases, leaving 14 bases between the germline ends. The CDR3 totals 14 residues. The CDR3 sequence is CASSLGLEKDEQYF. As DNA, the CDR3 is TGTGCCAGCAGCTTGGGCCTGGAGAAAGACGAGCAGTACTTC.

This clonotype was detected many times. This sequence joins TRBV25-1 and TRBJ1-2, with 9 bases fitting TRBD1. This CDR3 has 15 amino acids. Germline V gene data show CDR1 as MGHDK and CDR2 as SYGVNS. V shed 4 bases and J 6 bases; nucleotides not matched to a gene: 9. The CDR3 loop is CASSAAWTGDNGYTF. The CDR3 DNA sequence: TGTGCCAGCAGTGCTGCTTGGACAGGGGATAATGGCTACACCTTC.

The CDR3: CASSQGDTRGNTIYF. The CDR3 DNA sequence: TGCGCCAGCAGCCAGGGAGACACCAGGGGGAACACCATATATTTT. The V and J genes are TRBV4-1 and TRBJ1-3, with 7 bases identical to TRBD1. Germline V gene data show CDR1 as MGHRA and CDR2 as YSYEKL. The CDR3 totals 15 residues. J gave up 7 bases and V 3 bases, and 9 bases lay outside the gene matches.

This sequence joins TRBV19 and TRBJ1-1, with 7 bases lining up with TRBD1. Germline V lookup: CDR1 LNHDA, CDR2 SQIVND (reference sequence). The CDR3 is 13 residues long. V lost 4 bases and J lost 5; bases outside the gene matches: 4. CDR3 residues: CASSRPGQTEAFF. The DNA for the CDR3 is TGTGCCAGTAGTAGGCCGGGACAGACTGAAGCTTTCTTT.

The chain carries TRBV6-5 and TRBJ2-7; no reliable D call. CDR3 length: 15 residues. The ends were cut back, 0 bases at V and 0 bases at J, with 9 bases in the middle. Germline CDR1 reads MNHEY; CDR2 reads SVGAGI. In DNA, the CDR3 is TGTGCCAGCAGTTACTCGGACGTATACTCCTACGAGCAGTACTTC. This gives the protein CASSYSDVYSYEQYF.

The chain employs TRBV6-5 and TRBJ2-3; D not certain. There are 14 residues in the CDR3. Germline lookup yields CDR1 MNHEY and CDR2 SVGAGI. V lost 2 bases and J lost 2, with 8 bases in between. The CDR3 sequence: CASSYAPFTDTQYF. DNA for the CDR3: TGTGCCAGCAGTTACGCACCCTTCACAGATACGCAGTATTTT.

The genes are TRBV4-1 and TRBJ1-1; D perhaps matches TRBD1 (6 bases). The germline gives CDR1 MGHRA, CDR2 YSYEKL. This CDR3 contains 16 residues. The germline V and J ends were trimmed by 0 bases and 0 bases, with 11 bases remaining between them. CDR3: CASSQEGTLMNTEAFF. CDR3 DNA: TGCGCCAGCAGCCAAGAGGGGACACTTATGAACACTGAAGCTTTCTTT.

This clonotype has a handful of counts. V and J are TRBV27 and TRBJ1-1; weak D call: TRBD1 (5 bases). The CDR3 has 15 amino acids. V lost 4 bases to trimming and J lost 3 bases, with 15 bases between them. From germline, CDR1 is MNHEY and CDR2 SMNVEV (reference sequence). The CDR3, as DNA: TGTGCCAGCAGTTCCAGGTGGGGGAAAGACACTGAAGCTTTCTTT. Protein sequence: CASSSRWGKDTEAFF.

This clonotype was seen more than once but under ten times. V usage is TRBV7-2 and J usage is TRBJ2-1; D assignment may be TRBD1 or TRBD2 (5 bases each). The CDR3 has 13 amino acids. Germline CDR1 and CDR2: SGHTA and FQGNSA. V gave up 3 bases and J gave up 9 bases, with 12 bases separating them. CDR3 in amino acids: CASSFEGPREQFF. The CDR3 DNA reads as TGTGCCAGCAGCTTCGAGGGGCCCCGTGAGCAGTTCTTC. The variable domain in full, with the rest retrieved from reference TRBV7-2 and TRBJ2-1, is GAGVSQSPSNKVTEKGKDVELRCDPISGHTALYWYRQSLGQGLEFLIYFQGNSAPDKSGLPSDRFSAERTGGSVSTLTIQRTQQEDSAVYLCASSFEGPREQFFGPGTRLTVL.

This chain joins TRBV18 and TRBJ1-2; no reliable D call. V was pared by 3 bases and J by 3 bases, with 11 bases between. The germline CDR1 and CDR2 sequences are KGHSH and LQKENI. CDR3 length equals 14 residues. CDR3: CASSPDGQHYGYTF. For the CDR3, the DNA is TGTGCCAGCTCACCGGATGGCCAGCACTATGGCTACACCTTC.

This clonotype has a handful of counts. V is TRBV7-2 and J is TRBJ1-1, with D uncertain. With 4 bases removed from V and 0 bases from J, the gap between germline ends came to 15 bases. The CDR3 is 16 amino acids. CDR1 and CDR2 from the germline V gene are SGHTA and FQGNSA. The CDR3 bases are TGTGCCAGCAGCTATAGAGGTCAGCGAGTGAACACTGAAGCTTTCTTT. Protein sequence: CASSYRGQRVNTEAFF.

There are a few counts of this clonotype. The gene calls are TRBV12-3 or TRBV12-4 and TRBJ2-2, with D maybe TRBD1 (6 bases). This CDR3 comprises 15 residues. V lost 7 bases and J 1 base, leaving 13 bases between the germline ends. The CDR3 DNA follows: TGTGCCAGCACCCCAGGGACACGGAACACCGGGGAGCTGTTTTTT. Its protein product is CASTPGTRNTGELFF.

This rearrangement joins TRBV20-1 to TRBJ1-5; 8 bases line up with TRBD1. The CDR3 spans 14 residues. Trimming cost V 5 bases and J 2 bases; bases outside gene matches: 5. Germline CDR1 and CDR2: DFQATT and SNEGSKA (reference sequence). As DNA, the CDR3 is TGCAGTGCTCACCAGGGACAGGGCAATCAGCCCCAGCATTTT. Amino acid sequence: CSAHQGQGNQPQHF.

This chain uses TRBV4-3 with TRBJ1-1; D is undetermined. In germline, CDR1 is LGHNA, CDR2 YSLEER. The CDR3 runs 14 residues. Trimming stripped 0 bases from V and 5 bases from J, with 10 bases between. The CDR3 sequence is CASSQDGRRTEAFF. The CDR3 coding sequence is TGCGCCAGCAGCCAAGATGGGCGAAGGACTGAAGCTTTCTTT.

This clonotype was found a few times. The chain has TRBV12-3 or TRBV12-4 and TRBJ1-1, with a possible D match to TRBD1 (5 bases). The CDR3 sequence is 15 residues long. Trimming removed 6 bases at V and 0 bases at J, with 14 bases between. CDR3 sequence (DNA): TGTGCCAGCAGCCCCGCGGGGGGTTTGAACACTGAAGCTTTCTTT. It translates to CASSPAGGLNTEAFF.

This clonotype showed up just a few times. The CDR3 nucleotides read TGTGCCAGCACGGGACCCCTACAGGGCAGCGGAAACACCATATATTTT. It specifies CASTGPLQGSGNTIYF. V and J are TRBV7-9 and TRBJ1-3, with D perhaps TRBD1 (6 bases). Trimming shortened V by 7 bases and J by 4 bases, and 20 bases separated the two germline ends. This CDR3 has 16 amino acids. From germline, CDR1 is SEHNR and CDR2 FQNEAQ (reference sequence).

Worth noting for this clonotype: Its ends do not fully match the called genes, so a read error is possible. The chain employs TRBV28 and TRBJ1-6, with D maybe TRBD1 (6 bases). CDR3 size: 20 residues. Germline CDR1 MDHEN, CDR2 SYDVKM. CDR3 nucleotides: TGTGCCATCAGTTTATTCGCCAGGACAGCCTCAGTTTCCTATAATTCACCCCTCCACTTT. Its protein is CAISLFARTASVSYNSPLHF.

Only a few counts were recorded for this clonotype. The rearrangement uses TRBV7-2 and TRBJ2-7, with 11 bases fitting TRBD2. The CDR3 is 15 residues long. The trim removed 5 bases at V and 4 bases at J, leaving 7 bases unmatched. Looked up from germline, CDR1 is SGHTA and CDR2 is FQGNSA. CDR3 nucleotide sequence: TGTGCCAGCAGCATACTAGCGGGAGACAGTTACGAGCAGTACGTC. Its translation is CASSILAGDSYEQYV.

This clonotype came up a few times. The chain has TRBV7-9 and TRBJ2-3, with a tentative D call TRBD2 (6 bases). The CDR3 contains 16 residues. V was shortened by 5 bases and J by 1 base, with 16 bases between the two germline ends. CDR1 and CDR2 from the germline V gene are SEHNR and FQNEAQ (reference sequence). The CDR3 region has the DNA TGTGCCAGCAGCCCTCCCCGGGACTCCGGCACAGATACGCAGTATTTT. This translates into CASSPPRDSGTDTQYF.

V is TRBV11-2 and J is TRBJ2-7; D tentatively reads TRBD1 or TRBD2 (5 bases each). This CDR3 is built from 15 residues. Trimming took off 0 bases at V and 7 bases at J, with 16 bases between the two ends. Germline assignment: CDR1 SGHAT and CDR2 FQNNGV. CDR3 coding DNA: TGTGCCAGCAGCTTAGAGGGGGAGATGGGTACAGAGCAGTACTTC. Translating gives CASSLEGEMGTEQYF.

In its sample, this clonotype was seen a few times. The V and J genes are TRBV6-6 and TRBJ2-5; 7 nucleotides match TRBD2. J was trimmed by 3 bases and V by 2 bases; bases with no gene match: 9. CDR1 and CDR2 from the germline V gene are MNHNY and SVGAGI (reference sequence). CDR3 length equals 16 residues. Written as DNA, the CDR3 is TGTGCCAGCAGTTACGCCCTCTGGGGAGGGAAAGAGACCCAGTACTTC. Encoded protein: CASSYALWGGKETQYF.

This chain uses TRBV19 with TRBJ2-1, with D perhaps being TRBD1 or TRBD2 (6 bases each). Germline V lookup: CDR1 LNHDA, CDR2 SQIVND (reference sequence). Trimming cost V 3 bases and J 7 bases, with 13 bases left between them. This CDR3 is 14 amino acids long. CDR3 loop: CASSIGGPRNEQFF. CDR3 bases: TGTGCCAGTAGTATTGGGGGGCCGAGGAATGAGCAGTTCTTC.

J is TRBJ1-1 and V is TRBV20-1; 7 nucleotides agree with TRBD1. The CDR3 loop spans 17 amino acids. J was trimmed by 0 bases and V by 0 bases; bases with no gene match: 10. Germline V CDR1 and CDR2: DFQATT, SNEGSKA (reference sequence). The CDR3 sequence: CSARDEYRGTMNTEAFF. Written as DNA, the CDR3 is TGCAGTGCTAGAGATGAGTACAGGGGTACTATGAACACTGAAGCTTTCTTT.

The chain links TRBV20-1 to TRBJ2-5; D may correspond to TRBD1 or TRBD2 (5 bases each). Trimming stripped 1 base from V and 2 bases from J, with 14 bases between. Germline V gene lookup returns CDR1 DFQATT and CDR2 SNEGSKA (reference sequence). CDR3 length: 15 residues. This CDR3 reads CSARVQGAAQETQYF. Written as DNA, the CDR3 is TGCAGTGCTAGAGTTCAGGGAGCGGCACAAGAGACCCAGTACTTC.